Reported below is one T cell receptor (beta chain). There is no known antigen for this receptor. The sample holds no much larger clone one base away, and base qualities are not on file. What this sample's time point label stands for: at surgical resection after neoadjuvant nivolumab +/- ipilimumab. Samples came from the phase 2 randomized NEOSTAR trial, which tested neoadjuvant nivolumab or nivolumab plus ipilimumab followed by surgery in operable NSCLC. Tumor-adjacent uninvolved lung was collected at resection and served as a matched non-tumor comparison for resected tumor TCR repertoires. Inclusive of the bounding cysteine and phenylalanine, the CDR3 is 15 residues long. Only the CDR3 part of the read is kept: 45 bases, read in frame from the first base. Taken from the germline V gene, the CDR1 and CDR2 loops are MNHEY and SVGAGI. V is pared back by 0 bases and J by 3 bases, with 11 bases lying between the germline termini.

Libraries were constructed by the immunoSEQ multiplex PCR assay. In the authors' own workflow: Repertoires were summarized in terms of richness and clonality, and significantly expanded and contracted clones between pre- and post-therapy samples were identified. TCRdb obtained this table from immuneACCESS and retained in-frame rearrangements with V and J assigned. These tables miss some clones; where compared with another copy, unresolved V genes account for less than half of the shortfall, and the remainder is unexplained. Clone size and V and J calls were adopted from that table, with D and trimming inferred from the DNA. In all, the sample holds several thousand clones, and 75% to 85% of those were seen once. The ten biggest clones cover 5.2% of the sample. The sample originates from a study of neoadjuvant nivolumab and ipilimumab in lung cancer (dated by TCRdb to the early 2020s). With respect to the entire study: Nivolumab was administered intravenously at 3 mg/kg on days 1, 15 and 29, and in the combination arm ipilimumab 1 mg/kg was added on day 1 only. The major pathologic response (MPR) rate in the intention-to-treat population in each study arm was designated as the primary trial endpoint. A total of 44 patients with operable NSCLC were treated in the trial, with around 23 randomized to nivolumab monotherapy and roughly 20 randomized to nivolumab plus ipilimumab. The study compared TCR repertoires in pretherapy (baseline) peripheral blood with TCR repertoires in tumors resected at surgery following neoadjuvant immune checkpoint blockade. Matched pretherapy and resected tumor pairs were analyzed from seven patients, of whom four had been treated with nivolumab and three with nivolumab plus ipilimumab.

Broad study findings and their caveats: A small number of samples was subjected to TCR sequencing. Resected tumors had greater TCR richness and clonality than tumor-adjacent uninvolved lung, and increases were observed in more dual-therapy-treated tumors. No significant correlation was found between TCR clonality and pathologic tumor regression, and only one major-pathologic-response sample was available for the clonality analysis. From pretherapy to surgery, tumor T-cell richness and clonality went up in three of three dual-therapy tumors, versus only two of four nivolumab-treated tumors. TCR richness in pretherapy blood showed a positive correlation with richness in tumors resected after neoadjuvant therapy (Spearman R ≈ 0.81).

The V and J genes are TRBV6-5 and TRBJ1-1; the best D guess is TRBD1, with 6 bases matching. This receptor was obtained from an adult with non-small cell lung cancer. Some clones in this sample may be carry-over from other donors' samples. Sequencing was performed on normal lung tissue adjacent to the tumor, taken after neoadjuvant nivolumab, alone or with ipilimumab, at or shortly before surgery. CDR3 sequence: CASSYSGAGDTEAFF. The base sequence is TGTGCCAGCAGTTACTCGGGGGCGGGGGACACTGAAGCTTTCTTT.